The 13 T cell receptor beta chains below all came from one sample that was sequenced in a study of blood T cell repertoires in COVID-19. The repertoire was sequenced with immunoSEQ multiplex PCR; TCRdb's copy has only in-frame clones and lacks some. The profile shows 200,000 to 250,000 clones, about 80% of them singletons. The sample was peripheral blood. The receptor set was obtained from a woman over 75 with acute or convalescent COVID-19.

The rearrangement links TRBV4-1 to TRBJ2-6; TRBD2 aligns across 8 bases. There are 18 residues in the CDR3. With V trimmed by 1 base and J by 4 bases, 9 bases remained unmatched. Per the germline V gene, CDR1 is MGHRA and CDR2 is YSYEKL. As DNA, the CDR3 is TGCGCCAGCAGCCAAGCGGTAGCGGGGCGTACGGGGGCCAACGTCCTGACTTTC. This translates into CASSQAVAGRTGANVLTF.

J is TRBJ1-2 and V is TRBV6-1; D gene uncertain. The CDR3 covers 17 residues. Trimming removed 2 bases from V and 1 base from J, with 17 bases in between. The germline V gene has CDR1 MNHNS and CDR2 SASEGT. CDR3 DNA sequence: TGTGCCAGCAGTGAAACTCGAGTGAGCAGACTTAACTATGGCTACACCTTC. This sequence encodes CASSETRVSRLNYGYTF.

J is TRBJ1-6 and V is TRBV19; no reliable D call. The germline V gene has CDR1 LNHDA and CDR2 SQIVND (reference sequence). The CDR3 is made up of 14 amino acids. Trimming removed 3 bases from V and 7 bases from J, with 10 bases in between. This CDR3 is CASSILSPNSPLHF. For the CDR3, the DNA is TGTGCCAGTAGTATTCTGAGCCCGAATTCACCCCTCCACTTT.

CDR3 sequence: CASSPGQRMNTEAFF. In nucleotides, the CDR3 is TGTGCCAGCTCACCAGGGCAGAGAATGAACACTGAAGCTTTCTTT. The chain is built from TRBV18 and TRBJ1-1; no clear D. Germline assignment: CDR1 KGHSH and CDR2 LQKENI. V was trimmed by 2 bases and J by 0 bases, leaving 10 bases between them. The CDR3 spans 15 residues.

CDR3 sequence: CASSGQDIGELFF. For the CDR3, the DNA is TGTGCCAGCAGTGGACAGGATATCGGGGAGCTGTTTTTT. The rearrangement uses TRBV2 and TRBJ2-2; D perhaps matches TRBD1 (6 bases). This CDR3 spans 13 amino acids. Trimming took off 4 bases at V and 7 bases at J, with 10 bases between the two ends. Germline V gene data show CDR1 as SNHLY and CDR2 as FYNNEI.

CDR3 sequence reads: CASSKDRTDGYTF. The CDR3 DNA reads TGTGCCAGCAGCAAAGATCGGACTGACGGCTACACCTTC. This chain joins TRBV21-1 and TRBJ1-2. TRBV21-1 represents a pseudogene. The length of the CDR3 is 13 residues.

This chain uses TRBV2 with TRBJ2-7; TRBD2 agrees at 9 bases. Trimming removed 1 base from V and 4 bases from J; junction bases left unmatched: 8. The CDR3 consists of 16 residues. CDR1 is SNHLY and CDR2 is FYNNEI in the germline V gene. The CDR3 is CASSEEASGVGYEQYF. The CDR3 DNA reads TGTGCCAGCAGTGAAGAAGCTAGCGGGGTGGGGTACGAGCAGTACTTC.

This clone was seen just once. V usage is TRBV7-6 and J usage is TRBJ2-1; 11 bases line up with TRBD2. The CDR3 spans 18 residues. Unmatched junction bases numbered 8, after V lost 4 bases and J lost 0 bases. The V gene's germline CDR1 is SGHVS and CDR2 FNYEAQ. In DNA form, the CDR3 reads TGTGCCAGCAGCTCTCCGGGACTAGCGGTCAGCTCCTACAATGAGCAGTTCTTC. Amino acids: CASSSPGLAVSSYNEQFF.

The CDR3 here is CASSLNKGPYDEQYF. The DNA for the CDR3 is TGTGCCAGCTCACTAAACAAGGGGCCCTACGACGAGCAGTACTTC. The rearrangement links TRBV18 to TRBJ2-7, with D possibly TRBD1 on 5 matching bases. The CDR3 is made up of 15 amino acids. Germline lookup yields CDR1 KGHSH and CDR2 LQKENI. The V end lost 4 bases, the J end lost 5 bases, and 18 bases lay between the germline ends. The variable domain in full, with the rest retrieved from reference TRBV18 and TRBJ2-7, is NAGVMQNPRHLVRRRGQEARLRCSPMKGHSHVYWYRQLPEEGLKFMVYLQKENIIDESGMPKERFSAEFPKEGPSILRIQQVVRGDSAAYFCASSLNKGPYDEQYFGPGTRLTVT.

For this clone: Other nucleotide sequences from this sample produce the same CDR3. CDR3 residues: CASSPQGGPYEQYF. Written as DNA, the CDR3 is TGTGCCAGCAGCCCCCAGGGAGGTCCCTACGAGCAGTACTTC. This chain links TRBV6-5 with TRBJ2-7; tentatively, D is TRBD2 (6 bases). The CDR3 runs to 14 residues. Trimming removed 6 bases at V and 2 bases at J, with 14 bases between. Germline V CDR1 and CDR2: MNHEY, SVGAGI.

The chain couples TRBV7-3 to TRBJ2-1; D is perhaps TRBD1 (5 bases). This CDR3 has 13 residues. Per the germline V gene, CDR1 is SGHTA and CDR2 is FQGTGA. Deletions cut 0 bases from V and 7 bases from J, with 7 bases between. In nucleotides, the CDR3 is TGTGCCAGCAGCTTAACCCGACAGAATGAGCAGTTCTTC. Its translation: CASSLTRQNEQFF.

This clone was detected once. The chain couples TRBV5-5 to TRBJ2-6; TRBD1 agrees at 7 bases. The V and J ends lost 5 bases and 0 bases, in that order; junction bases with no gene match: 8. Per germline, CDR1 SGHKS and CDR2 YYEKEE (reference sequence). The CDR3 has 17 residues. The CDR3 DNA is TGTGCCAGCAGTCACCGGGACAGCGACTCTGGGGCCAACGTCCTGACTTTC. Translated, it gives CASSHRDSDSGANVLTF.

The CDR3, as DNA: TGTGCCAGCAGTTACTTGGGGAGAAACAATGAGCAGTTCTTC. It encodes CASSYLGRNNEQFF. V is TRBV6-5 and J is TRBJ2-1, with D possibly TRBD2 on 5 matching bases. CDR3 length: 14 residues. The ends were cut back, 1 base at V and 5 bases at J, with 9 bases in the middle. CDR1 MNHEY and CDR2 SVGAGI come from the germline V gene.